A single sample is the source of the 19 T cell receptor beta chains below, sequenced in a study of blood T cells in healthy people across ages (dated by TCRdb to between 2014 and 2016). Libraries were built with 5' RACE. The run used an Illumina HiSeq 2500. A second PCR of about 7 to 12 cycles was performed with a sample-barcoded 5' primer and a J-beta primer mix. The raw public data were reprocessed by TCRdb itself: fastp quality trimming at Q25, MiXCR clonotype calling, in-frame beta chains only. Every entry covers one CDR3 protein and lists the most common genes and DNA from its rows. The sample table lists 800,000 to 950,000 distinct CDR3 sequences, under 35% of them with a count of one. In total, the top ten clones hold roughly a tenth of the sample. The same sample was also studied in work on T cells of mothers and their children.

The sample taken for sequencing was blood. The receptors derive from a woman in her 40s in good health.

The chain combines TRBV10-3 with TRBJ1-2, with D possibly matching TRBD1 (5 bases). The ends were cut back, 7 bases at V and 3 bases at J, with 15 bases in the middle. Germline lookup yields CDR1 ENHRY and CDR2 SYGVKD. The CDR3 is 14 amino acids. The CDR3 spells CAITNVRAHYGYTF. DNA of the CDR3: TGTGCCATCACCAACGTCAGGGCCCACTATGGCTACACCTTC.

This clonotype was detected ten times or more. This chain connects TRBV7-3 to TRBJ2-1; 8 nucleotides agree with TRBD2. The CDR3 loop spans 15 amino acids. From germline, CDR1 is SGHTA and CDR2 FQGTGA. The V segment lost 5 bases and the J segment 7 bases; nucleotides outside the gene matches: 10. CDR3 residues: CASSPYRGGTNEQFF. The DNA of the CDR3 is TGTGCCAGCAGCCCTTACCGGGGGGGTACGAATGAGCAGTTCTTC.

This clonotype occurred many times. The chain recombines TRBV29-1 with TRBJ1-2; possibly TRBD1 for D (5 bases). V lost 3 bases to trimming and J lost 3 bases, with 11 bases between them. Germline V gene sequence: CDR1 SQVTM, CDR2 ANQGSEA. The length of the CDR3 is 13 residues. CDR3 amino acids: CSVDRAYDYGYTF. CDR3 coding DNA: TGCAGCGTTGACAGGGCATACGACTATGGCTACACCTTC.

Many counts were recorded for this clonotype. V is TRBV24-1 and J is TRBJ2-1; TRBD2 matches at 9 bases. The CDR3 runs to 15 residues. From germline, CDR1 is KGHDR and CDR2 SFDVKD. V was pared by 3 bases and J by 6 bases, with 5 bases of the junction left unmatched. CDR3 sequence reads: CATSDRSGGRNEQFF. CDR3 in DNA: TGTGCCACCAGTGATCGGAGCGGGGGGCGCAATGAGCAGTTCTTC.

This clonotype was counted a few times. DNA for the CDR3: TGCGCCAGCAGCTTGGATGGGGCGGCCAACACTGAAGCTTTCTTT. Amino acid sequence: CASSLDGAANTEAFF. V is TRBV5-1 and J is TRBJ1-1, with a weak D call TRBD1 (5 bases). V gave up 0 bases and J gave up 2 bases, with 11 bases separating them. Germline loops: CDR1 SGHRS, CDR2 YFSETQ. The CDR3 extends over 15 amino acids.

In this sample, this clonotype turned up a few times. This rearrangement joins TRBV20-1 to TRBJ1-6, with D possibly TRBD1 on 5 matching bases. The CDR3 spans 15 residues. The V end was cut by 3 bases, the J end by 8 bases, with 17 bases between. Per the germline V gene, CDR1 is DFQATT and CDR2 is SNEGSKA (reference sequence). The chain's CDR3 is CSASYIGREDSPLHF. The CDR3 coding sequence is TGCAGTGCTAGCTACATTGGCAGGGAGGATTCACCCCTCCACTTT.

V usage is TRBV27 and J usage is TRBJ2-1; TRBD2 matches 13 bases. V dropped 6 bases and J dropped 8; count of bases not matched to a gene: 10. The CDR3 has 16 amino acids. Germline V gene lookup returns CDR1 MNHEY and CDR2 SMNVEV (reference sequence). CDR3 in amino acids: CASSFFGTSGIDEQFF. The CDR3 bases are TGTGCCAGCAGCTTCTTCGGGACTAGCGGGATCGATGAGCAGTTCTTC.

The rearrangement uses TRBV6-1 and TRBJ2-7; 10 positions agree with TRBD1. The CDR3 loop spans 16 amino acids. CDR1 and CDR2 (germline): MNHNS, SASEGT. With V trimmed by 2 bases and J by 4 bases, 8 bases remained unmatched. The CDR3 coding sequence is TGTGCCAGCAGTGAATACGGGACAGGGGTAGTGTACGAGCAGTACTTC. This translates into CASSEYGTGVVYEQYF.

The CDR3 DNA follows: TGTGCCACCAGCCGAGGGACAGGGGGTTTCACCGGCACTGAAGCTTTCTTT. It encodes CATSRGTGGFTGTEAFF. The chain employs TRBV15 and TRBJ1-1, with TRBD1 matching over 11 bases. The length of the CDR3 is 17 residues. CDR1 is LNHNV, CDR2 YYDKDF, per germline (reference sequence). Losses at the gene ends were 5 bases for V and 4 bases for J; bases not matched to a gene: 12.

This clonotype has ten or more counts. One end of the junction is discordant with germline, which a read error may explain. The J gene is TRBJ2-7, the V gene TRBV7-7, with 10 bases aligning to TRBD1. Germline loops: CDR1 SSHAT, CDR2 FNYEAQ (reference sequence). This CDR3 has 15 residues. CDR3 sequence (DNA): TGTGCTAGCAGCCCCTCCGGGACAGGGGTAAATAAGCAGTACTTC. Its protein is CASSPSGTGVNKQYF.

The chain combines TRBV5-1 with TRBJ2-5; 13 bases match TRBD2. Trimming took 4 bases from V and 5 from J; bases not matched to a gene: 5. The CDR3 is made up of 15 amino acids. Germline V gene sequence: CDR1 SGHRS, CDR2 YFSETQ. The CDR3 coding sequence is TGCGCCAGCAGCATTCAGGGACTAGCGGGGGAGACCCAGTACTTC. Its protein product is CASSIQGLAGETQYF.

This rearrangement joins TRBV6-5 to TRBJ2-6; the D gene is possibly TRBD2 (5 bases). Trimming stripped 3 bases from V and 2 bases from J, with 17 bases between. The CDR3 spans 18 residues. The V gene's germline CDR1 is MNHEY and CDR2 SVGAGI. The CDR3 DNA is TGTGCCAGCAGTTATCTTGGACGGGGAGCCCCTGGGGCCAACGTCCTGACTTTC. Translated, it gives CASSYLGRGAPGANVLTF.

This clonotype was counted between two and nine times. The V gene is TRBV29-1, the J gene TRBJ1-4; D not resolved. CDR3 size: 10 residues. Deletions cut 1 base from V and 8 bases from J, with 2 bases between. The germline CDR1 and CDR2 sequences are SQVTM and ANQGSEA. Written as DNA, the CDR3 is TGCAGCGTTGAAGGGGAAAAACTGTTTTTT. This sequence encodes CSVEGEKLFF. The entire variable domain, with the rest obtained from reference TRBV29-1 and TRBJ1-4, is as follows: SAVISQKPSRDICQRGTSLTIQCQVDSQVTMMFWYRQQPGQSLTLIATANQGSEATYESGFVIDKFPISRPNLTFSTLTVSNMSPEDSSIYLCSVEGEKLFFGSGTQLSVL.

This clonotype was detected a few times. The chain employs TRBV4-1 and TRBJ2-3; no reliable D call. Germline V lookup: CDR1 MGHRA, CDR2 YSYEKL. V lost 2 bases to trimming and J lost 7 bases, with 19 bases between them. There are 16 residues in the CDR3. The CDR3 DNA reads as TGCGCCAGCAGCCAACCTGCTCGAACCACTCGACATACGCAGTATTTT. This gives the protein CASSQPARTTRHTQYF.

The sample holds many counts of this clonotype. The rearrangement joins TRBV7-9 to TRBJ2-5; the D call may be TRBD1 or TRBD2 (6 bases each). The germline V gene has CDR1 SEHNR and CDR2 FQNEAQ (reference sequence). The CDR3 totals 15 residues. The germline V and J ends were trimmed by 0 bases and 5 bases, with 13 bases remaining between them. CDR3 protein: CASSLAGGLHETQYF. Written as DNA, the CDR3 is TGTGCCAGCAGCTTAGCGGGGGGCCTACATGAGACCCAGTACTTC.

The V gene is TRBV7-9, the J gene TRBJ1-1; no clear D gene. The germline V gene encodes CDR1 SEHNR and CDR2 FQNEAQ (reference sequence). There are 16 residues in the CDR3. V lost 4 bases and J lost 0, with 15 bases in between. CDR3 residues: CASSSTRPMLNTEAFF. The CDR3 DNA is TGTGCCAGCAGCTCTACCCGACCGATGTTGAACACTGAAGCTTTCTTT.

This clonotype has only a few counts. The chain links TRBV4-3 to TRBJ1-4; no clear D. Germline CDR1 reads LGHNA; CDR2 reads YSLEER. The CDR3 has 16 amino acids. V shed 6 bases and J shed 0 bases, with 14 bases lying between them. The CDR3 nucleotides are TGCGCCAGCAGTTTAACTCGGGATGCAACTAATGAAAAACTGTTTTTT. The encoded protein is CASSLTRDATNEKLFF.

V gene TRBV18 combines with J gene TRBJ1-1; D perhaps matches TRBD1 (6 bases). Germline V gives CDR1 KGHSH, CDR2 LQKENI. Trimming cost V 5 bases and J 3 bases, with 28 bases left between them. The CDR3 has 19 amino acids. This CDR3 is CASSSMGPVPGAMYTEAFF. DNA for the CDR3: TGTGCCAGCTCATCAATGGGGCCAGTCCCGGGGGCTATGTACACTGAAGCTTTCTTT.

The J gene is TRBJ2-4, the V gene TRBV7-2, with TRBD1 matching over 9 bases. The V gene end was trimmed by 3 bases and the J gene end by 13 bases; junction bases not matched to a gene: 25. Germline V gives CDR1 SGHTA, CDR2 FQGNSA. The CDR3 totals 19 residues. CDR3 bases: TGTGCCAGCAGCTTCTCCCGAACTACCGGGACAGGGTCTAACAATGAGCAGTACTTC. It yields the protein CASSFSRTTGTGSNNEQYF.